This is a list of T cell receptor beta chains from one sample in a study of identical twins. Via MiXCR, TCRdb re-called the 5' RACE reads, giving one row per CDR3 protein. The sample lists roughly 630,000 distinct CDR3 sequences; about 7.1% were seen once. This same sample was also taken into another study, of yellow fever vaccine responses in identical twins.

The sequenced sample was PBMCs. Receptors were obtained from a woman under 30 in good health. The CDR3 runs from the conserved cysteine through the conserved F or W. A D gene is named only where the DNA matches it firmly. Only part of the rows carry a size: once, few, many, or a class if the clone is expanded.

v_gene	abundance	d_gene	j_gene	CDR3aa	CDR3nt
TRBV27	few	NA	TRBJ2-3	CASSLYDGTDTQYF	TGTGCCAGCAGTTTATACGACGGTACAGATACGCAGTATTTT
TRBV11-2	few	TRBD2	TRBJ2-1	CASSLVPSSGIRYEQFF	TGTGCCAGCAGCTTAGTTCCCTCTAGCGGGATTAGATATGAGCAGTTCTTC
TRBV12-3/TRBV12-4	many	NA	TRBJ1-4	CASSPGISTNEKLFF	TGTGCCAGCAGTCCCGGGATATCAACTAATGAAAAACTGTTTTTT
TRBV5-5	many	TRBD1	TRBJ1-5	CASSLAPAGGSNQPQHF	TGCGCCAGCAGCTTGGCCCCCGCAGGGGGTAGCAATCAGCCCCAGCATTTT
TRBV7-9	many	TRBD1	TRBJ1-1	CASSLDRATAEAFF	TGTGCCAGCAGCTTGGACAGGGCCACCGCTGAAGCTTTCTTT
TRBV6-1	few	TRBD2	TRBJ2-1	CASRGAGVRGNEQFF	TGTGCCAGCAGGGGTGCGGGGGTAAGGGGCAATGAGCAGTTCTTC
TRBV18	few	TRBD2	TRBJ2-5	CASSPPITGGETQYF	TGTGCCAGCTCACCACCGATAACGGGGGGAGAGACCCAGTACTTC
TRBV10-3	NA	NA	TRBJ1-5	CAISESNSLGGNQPQHF	TGTGCCATCAGTGAGTCGAATTCCCTGGGGGGCAATCAGCCCCAGCATTTT
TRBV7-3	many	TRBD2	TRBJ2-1	CASSPRVASGRASYNEQFF	TGTGCCAGCAGCCCCAGGGTGGCTAGCGGGAGGGCCTCCTACAATGAGCAGTTCTTC
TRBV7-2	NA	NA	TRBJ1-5	CASSLGQGLNQPQHF	TGTGCCAGCAGCTTAGGCCAGGGGCTCAATCAGCCCCAGCATTTT
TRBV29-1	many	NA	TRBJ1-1	CSVGELNTEAFF	TGCAGCGTTGGTGAATTAAACACTGAAGCTTTCTTT
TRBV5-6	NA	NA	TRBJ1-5	CASSPSGRIVNQPQHF	TGTGCCAGCAGCCCGTCGGGCCGGATTGTCAATCAGCCCCAGCATTTT
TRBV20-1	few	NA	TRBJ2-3	CSASTLAGTDTQYF	TGCAGTGCTAGCACCTTGGCAGGCACAGATACGCAGTATTTT
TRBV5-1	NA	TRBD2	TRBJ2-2	CASSEGLAAGELFF	TGCGCCAGCAGCGAGGGACTAGCGGCCGGGGAGCTGTTTTTT
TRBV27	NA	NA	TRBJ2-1	CASSLSWGSPYNEQFF	TGTGCCAGCAGTTTATCGTGGGGGAGTCCGTACAATGAGCAGTTCTTC
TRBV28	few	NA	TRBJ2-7	CASSFSDDEQYF	TGTGCCAGCAGTTTTTCGGACGACGAGCAGTACTTC
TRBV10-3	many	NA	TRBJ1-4	CAISDFLIRTATNEKLFF	TGTGCCATCAGTGATTTTCTTATCCGGACAGCAACTAATGAAAAACTGTTTTTT
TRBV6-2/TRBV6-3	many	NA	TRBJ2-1	CASSTNREPRYSYNEQFF	TGTGCCAGCAGCACAAACAGGGAGCCAAGGTACAGCTACAATGAGCAGTTCTTC
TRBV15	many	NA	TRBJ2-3	CATSREGATTDTQYF	TGTGCCACCAGCAGAGAAGGGGCCACCACAGATACGCAGTATTTT
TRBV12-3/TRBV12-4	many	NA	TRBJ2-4	CASSFGDRGIAKNIQYF	TGTGCCAGCAGTTTCGGGGACCGCGGAATAGCCAAAAACATTCAGTACTTC
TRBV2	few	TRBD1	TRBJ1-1	CASSWTGGSTEAFF	TGTGCCAGCAGTTGGACAGGGGGATCCACTGAAGCTTTCTTT
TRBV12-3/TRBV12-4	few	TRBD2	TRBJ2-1	CASRRGGKDNEQFF	TGTGCCAGCAGACGGGGGGGGAAGGACAATGAGCAGTTCTTC
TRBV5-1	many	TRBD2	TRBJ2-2	CASSLTSGRANTGELFF	TGCGCCAGCAGCTTGACTAGCGGGAGGGCGAACACCGGGGAGCTGTTTTTT
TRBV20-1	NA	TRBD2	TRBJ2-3	CCARAPGRGFTDTQYF	TGCTGTGCTAGAGCTCCCGGGAGGGGGTTCACAGATACGCAGTATTTT
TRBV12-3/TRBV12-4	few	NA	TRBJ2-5	CASSTVWGQQETQYF	TGTGCCAGCAGTACCGTCTGGGGGCAACAAGAGACCCAGTACTTC
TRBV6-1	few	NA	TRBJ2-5	CASSPGPLGLETQYF	TGTGCCAGCAGCCCGGGCCCTTTGGGTTTGGAGACCCAGTACTTC
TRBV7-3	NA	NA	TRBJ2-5	CASSPKGGLAPGETQYF	TGTGCCAGCAGTCCCAAAGGGGGGCTAGCGCCAGGGGAGACCCAGTACTTC
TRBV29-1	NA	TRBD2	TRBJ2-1	CSVEDPWLAGRSSYNEQFF	TGCAGCGTTGAAGATCCGTGGCTAGCGGGGAGGAGCTCCTACAATGAGCAGTTCTTC
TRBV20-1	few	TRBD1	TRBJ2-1	CSASTRDRAINEQFF	TGCAGTGCCTCCACGAGGGACAGGGCGATCAATGAGCAGTTCTTC
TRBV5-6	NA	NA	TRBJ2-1	CASSVPGTGTYNGQFF	TGTGCCAGCAGCGTTCCCGGGACGGGAACCTACAATGGGCAGTTCTTC
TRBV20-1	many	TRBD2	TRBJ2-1	CSARVAGGLDEQFF	TGCAGTGCTAGAGTAGCGGGGGGGCTCGATGAGCAGTTCTTC
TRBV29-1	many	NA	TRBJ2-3	CSVEKGTDTQYF	TGCAGCGTTGAGAAGGGCACAGATACGCAGTATTTT
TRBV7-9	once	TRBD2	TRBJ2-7	CASSLATSVISEQYF	TGTGCCAGCAGCTTAGCAACTAGCGTGATTTCAGAACAGTACTTC
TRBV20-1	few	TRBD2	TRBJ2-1	CSASGGVYNEQFF	TGCAGTGCTAGCGGGGGGGTTTACAATGAGCAGTTCTTC
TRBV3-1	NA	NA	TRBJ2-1	CASSQREGHNEQFF	TGTGCCAGCAGCCAAAGGGAAGGGCACAATGAGCAGTTCTTC
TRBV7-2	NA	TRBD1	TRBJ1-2	CASSSYVGQGYHGYTF	TGTGCCAGCAGCTCATACGTGGGACAGGGGTACCATGGCTACACCTTC
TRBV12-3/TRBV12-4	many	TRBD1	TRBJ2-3	CASSPRDRGSDTQYF	TGTGCCAGCAGCCCCCGGGACAGGGGGTCAGATACGCAGTATTTT
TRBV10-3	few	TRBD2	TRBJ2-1	CAIRGLAGSGEQFF	TGTGCCATCAGGGGACTAGCGGGATCGGGTGAGCAGTTCTTC
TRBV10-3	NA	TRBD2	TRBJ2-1	CAISELAGGHNNEQFF	TGTGCCATCAGTGAGCTAGCGGGAGGCCATAACAATGAGCAGTTCTTC
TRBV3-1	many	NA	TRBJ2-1	CASSQIGAPEQFF	TGTGCCAGCAGCCAAATAGGAGCGCCTGAGCAGTTCTTC
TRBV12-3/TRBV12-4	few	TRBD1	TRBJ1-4	CASSWTGRQGWDEKLFF	TGTGCCAGCAGTTGGACAGGGAGACAGGGGTGGGATGAAAAACTGTTTTTT
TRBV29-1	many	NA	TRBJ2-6	CSAVLSGANVLTF	TGCAGCGCTGTGCTCTCTGGGGCCAACGTCCTGACTTTC
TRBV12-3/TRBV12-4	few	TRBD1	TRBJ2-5	CASSLGGAGGEETQYF	TGTGCCAGCAGTTTAGGAGGGGCAGGGGGCGAAGAGACCCAGTACTTC
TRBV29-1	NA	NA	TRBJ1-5	CSVGRPGQPQHF	TGCAGCGTTGGGCGACCTGGTCAGCCCCAGCATTTT
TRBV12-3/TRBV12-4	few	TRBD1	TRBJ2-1	CASSPETGGHEQFF	TGTGCCAGCAGTCCAGAGACAGGGGGCCATGAGCAGTTCTTC
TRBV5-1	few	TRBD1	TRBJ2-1	CASSWEDRASYNEQFF	TGCGCCAGCAGCTGGGAGGACAGGGCCTCCTACAATGAGCAGTTCTTC
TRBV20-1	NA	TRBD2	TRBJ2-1	CSARISGGLYNEQFF	TGCAGTGCTAGAATTAGCGGGGGGCTCTACAATGAGCAGTTCTTC